The 14 T cell receptor beta chains reported below all come from one sample, sequenced in a study of T cell responses to AZD1222 COVID-19 vaccine. Sequencing was performed with immunoSEQ multiplex PCR; in TCRdb, only in-frame clones are kept and a portion is missing. The sample lists some 100,000 clones; about 87% were seen once. The sample in question was peripheral blood, obtained 28 days after the second AZD1222 dose. The source of these receptors is an adult who received the AZD1222 COVID-19 vaccine.

As for this clone: Just one base apart from a much larger clone, this may be a read error. This chain links TRBV12-3 or TRBV12-4 with TRBJ2-7; no clear D gene. V was shortened by 3 bases and J by 0 bases, with 3 bases between the two germline ends. This CDR3 contains 12 residues. The CDR3 DNA reads as TGTGCCAGCAGTTTCGGCTCCTACGAGCAGTACTTC. Translating gives CASSFGSYEQYF.

This clone was detected only once. The rearrangement uses TRBV2 and TRBJ1-4; perhaps TRBD1 as D (6 bases). The germline V gene has CDR1 SNHLY and CDR2 FYNNEI. The CDR3 covers 15 residues. V lost 1 base and J 7 bases, leaving 13 bases between the germline ends. The CDR3 loop is CASSEVTGKGEKLFF. The CDR3 coding sequence is TGTGCCAGCAGTGAAGTCACAGGGAAGGGTGAAAAACTGTTTTTT. The full variable domain, rest sourced from reference TRBV2 and TRBJ1-4, is EPEVTQTPSHQVTQMGQEVILRCVPISNHLYFYWYRQILGQKVEFLVSFYNNEISEKSEIFDDQFSVERPDGSNFTLKIRSTKLEDSAMYFCASSEVTGKGEKLFFGSGTQLSVL.

V usage is TRBV7-9 and J usage is TRBJ2-5, with D tentatively TRBD1 (6 bases). Germline CDR1 SEHNR, CDR2 FQNEAQ (reference sequence). V was cut by 3 bases and J by 2 bases, with 10 bases left in between. CDR3 size: 14 residues. The CDR3 region has the DNA TGTGCCAGCAGCTTCACAGGGAAACAAGAGACCCAGTACTTC. As protein: CASSFTGKQETQYF. The complete variable domain, with remaining parts taken from reference TRBV7-9 and TRBJ2-5, reads DTGVSQNPRHKITKRGQNVTFRCDPISEHNRLYWYRQTLGQGPEFLTYFQNEAQLEKSRLLSDRFSAERPKGSFSTLEIQRTEQGDSAMYLCASSFTGKQETQYFGPGTRLLVL.

V and J are TRBV9 and TRBJ2-3, with 11 bases lining up with TRBD2. CDR1 and CDR2 (germline): SGDLS, YYNGEE. Germline trimming cut 3 bases from V and 0 bases from J; bases unmatched to any gene: 6. CDR3 length equals 17 residues. For the CDR3, the DNA is TGTGCCAGCAGCGAGGGGACTAGCGGCACTAGCACAGATACGCAGTATTTT. It codes for CASSEGTSGTSTDTQYF.

This sequence joins TRBV5-1 and TRBJ1-2; 7 bases are shared with TRBD1. Trimming removed 5 bases from V and 6 bases from J; junction bases left unmatched: 19. The length of the CDR3 is 17 residues. Germline V gene sequence: CDR1 SGHRS, CDR2 YFSETQ. CDR3 in amino acids: CASSPRTGTAASHGYTF. The CDR3 coding sequence is TGCGCCAGCAGTCCAAGAACCGGGACAGCGGCCTCCCATGGCTACACCTTC.

This chain links TRBV5-4 with TRBJ2-5, with D unclear. Trimming took off 0 bases at V and 13 bases at J, with 19 bases between the two ends. The CDR3 spans 14 residues. The V gene's germline CDR1 is SGHNT and CDR2 YYREEE (reference sequence). The CDR3 DNA is TGTGCCAGCAGCTTGGAAAGACTCCCCCGGTTGTTGTACTTC. Its protein is CASSLERLPRLLYF.

The chain uses TRBV24-1 and TRBJ2-3; 8 bases map to TRBD2. Losses at the gene ends were 3 bases for V and 5 bases for J; bases not matched to a gene: 6. The CDR3 is made up of 15 amino acids. CDR1 KGHDR and CDR2 SFDVKD come from the germline V gene. The CDR3 sequence is CATSDRGGLEDTQYF. In DNA, the CDR3 is TGTGCCACCAGTGATCGCGGGGGGCTGGAAGATACGCAGTATTTT.

The chain uses TRBV10-3 and TRBJ1-1; D may be TRBD1 (6 bases). The CDR3 runs to 11 residues. V was cut by 8 bases and J by 5 bases, with 9 bases left in between. Germline CDR1 reads ENHRY; CDR2 reads SYGVKD. DNA for the CDR3: TGTGCCATCGGTCAGGGGACTGAAGCTTTCTTT. Translating it yields CAIGQGTEAFF.

The V call is TRBV7-2, the J call TRBJ1-2; TRBD1 matches at 7 bases. Per germline, CDR1 SGHTA and CDR2 FQGNSA. The junction had 6 bases not matched to a gene; V was cut back by 3 bases and J by 8 bases. This CDR3 has 13 amino acids. CDR3 in DNA: TGTGCCAGCAGCTTCGGGACAGCTAAAGGCTACACCTTC. It specifies CASSFGTAKGYTF.

V is TRBV2 and J is TRBJ2-2; unclear D gene. The V gene's germline CDR1 is SNHLY and CDR2 FYNNEI. The CDR3 has 15 residues. With 1 base removed from V and 5 bases from J, the gap between germline ends came to 11 bases. The CDR3 loop reads CASSEVQPGTGELFF. CDR3 sequence (DNA): TGTGCCAGCAGTGAAGTACAGCCTGGAACCGGGGAGCTGTTTTTT.

The genes are TRBV27 and TRBJ2-1, with TRBD2 identical over 12 bases. CDR3 length: 15 residues. The junction had 6 bases not matched to a gene; V was cut back by 7 bases and J by 5 bases. Germline lookup yields CDR1 MNHEY and CDR2 SMNVEV (reference sequence). As DNA, the CDR3 is TGTGCCAGCACTCCGACTAGCGGGAGTAACAATGAGCAGTTCTTC. As protein: CASTPTSGSNNEQFF.

This clone was seen once. The chain links TRBV4-3 to TRBJ2-2; D is unclear. The CDR3 is 14 residues long. V was trimmed by 0 bases and J by 7 bases, leaving 9 bases between them. From germline, CDR1 is LGHNA and CDR2 YSLEER. CDR3 coding DNA: TGCGCCAGCAGCCAAGACGACATTGGCGGGGAGCTGTTTTTT. This translates into CASSQDDIGGELFF.

V gene TRBV2 combines with J gene TRBJ2-3; 7 bases line up with TRBD2. Looked up from germline, CDR1 is SNHLY and CDR2 is FYNNEI. V lost 6 bases and J lost 0; bases outside the gene matches: 9. The CDR3 length is 16 residues. The CDR3 DNA sequence: TGTGCCAGCAGCCGGGAGCGGGGAGTGAGCACAGATACGCAGTATTTT. Translation: CASSRERGVSTDTQYF.

V usage is TRBV7-9 and J usage is TRBJ1-2; D perhaps matches TRBD1 (5 bases). This CDR3 has 16 amino acids. Looked up from germline, CDR1 is SEHNR and CDR2 is FQNEAQ (reference sequence). The germline V and J ends were trimmed by 4 bases and 8 bases, with 23 bases remaining between them. The CDR3 sequence: CASSSYASDIMGGYTF. CDR3 nucleotide sequence: TGTGCCAGCAGCTCCTACGCTTCGGACATTATGGGCGGCTACACCTTC.